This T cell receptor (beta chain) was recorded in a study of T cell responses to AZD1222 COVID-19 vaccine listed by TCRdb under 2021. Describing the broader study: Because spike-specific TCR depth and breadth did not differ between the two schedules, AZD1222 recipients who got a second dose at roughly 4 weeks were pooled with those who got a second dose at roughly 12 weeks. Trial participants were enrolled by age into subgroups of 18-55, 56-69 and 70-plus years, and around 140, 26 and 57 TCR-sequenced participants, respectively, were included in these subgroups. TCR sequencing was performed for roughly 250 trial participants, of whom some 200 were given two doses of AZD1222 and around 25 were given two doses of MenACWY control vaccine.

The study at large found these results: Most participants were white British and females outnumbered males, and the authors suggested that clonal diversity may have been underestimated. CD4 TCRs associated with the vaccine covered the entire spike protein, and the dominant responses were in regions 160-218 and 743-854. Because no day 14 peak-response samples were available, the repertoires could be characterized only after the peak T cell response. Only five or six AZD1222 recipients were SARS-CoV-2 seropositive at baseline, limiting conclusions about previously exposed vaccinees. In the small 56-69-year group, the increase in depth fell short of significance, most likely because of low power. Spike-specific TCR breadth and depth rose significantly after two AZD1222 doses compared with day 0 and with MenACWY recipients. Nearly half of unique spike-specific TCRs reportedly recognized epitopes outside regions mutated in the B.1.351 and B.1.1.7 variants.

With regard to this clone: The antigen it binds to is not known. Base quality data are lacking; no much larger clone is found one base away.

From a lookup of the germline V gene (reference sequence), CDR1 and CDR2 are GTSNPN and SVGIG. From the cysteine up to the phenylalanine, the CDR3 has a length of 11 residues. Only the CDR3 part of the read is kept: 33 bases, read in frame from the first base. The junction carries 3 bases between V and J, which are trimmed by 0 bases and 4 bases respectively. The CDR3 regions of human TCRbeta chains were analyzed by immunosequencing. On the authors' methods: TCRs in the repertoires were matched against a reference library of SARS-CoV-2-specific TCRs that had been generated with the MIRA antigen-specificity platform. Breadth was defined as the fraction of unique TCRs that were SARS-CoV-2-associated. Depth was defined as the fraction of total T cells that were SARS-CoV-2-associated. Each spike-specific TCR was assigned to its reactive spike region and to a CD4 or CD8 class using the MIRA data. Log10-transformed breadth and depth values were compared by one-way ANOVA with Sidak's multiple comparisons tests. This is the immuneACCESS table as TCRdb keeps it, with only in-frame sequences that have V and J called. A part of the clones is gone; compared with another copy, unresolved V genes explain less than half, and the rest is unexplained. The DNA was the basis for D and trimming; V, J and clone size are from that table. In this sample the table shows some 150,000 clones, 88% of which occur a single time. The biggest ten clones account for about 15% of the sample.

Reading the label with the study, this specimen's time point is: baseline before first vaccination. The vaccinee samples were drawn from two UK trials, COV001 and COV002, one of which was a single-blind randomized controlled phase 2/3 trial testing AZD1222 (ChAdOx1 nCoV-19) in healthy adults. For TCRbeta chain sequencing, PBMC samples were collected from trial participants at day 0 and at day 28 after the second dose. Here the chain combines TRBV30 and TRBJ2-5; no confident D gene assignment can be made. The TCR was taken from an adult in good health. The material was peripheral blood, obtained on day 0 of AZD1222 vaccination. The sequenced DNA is TGTGCCTGGAGTGTCGGAGAGACCCAGTACTTC. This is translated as CAWSVGETQYF.